The sequence of this T cell receptor (beta chain) was determined in a study of blood T cell repertoires in COVID-19. Produced via immunoSEQ multiplex PCR; TCRdb's table is partial and in-frame only. The sample contains 65,000 to 80,000 clones, over 75% of which appear only once. After removal of 7 bases from V and 4 bases from J, the junction contained 4 bases not matched to a gene. The CDR3 totals 12 residues. Germline CDR1 SQVTM, CDR2 ANQGSEA. The chain uses TRBV29-1 and TRBJ2-3; 8 bases map to TRBD1. The TCR comes from a man aged 45-65 years with acute or convalescent COVID-19. What was sequenced was peripheral blood. CDR3 in DNA: TGCAGCGAGACAGGGGCGGCAGATACGCAGTATTTT. Translated: CSETGAADTQYF.